The clone carrying this T cell receptor beta chain was found many times. Its cognate antigen is unknown. This specimen comes from a study of T cell repertoires in cytomegalovirus infection. At the level of the study: Both CMV infection and a matching HLA type were indicated by public TCR beta signatures. Study conclusions and caveats: What dominated the ex vivo response were HLA-C-restricted CMV-specific TCR beta clonotypes.

TCRdb independently ran MiXCR on the reads; one entry per CDR3 protein. The data show over 100,000 distinct CDR3 sequences, approximately 15% seen once. This receptor was taken from a human donor in good health (CMV status not recorded). Some clones in this sample may be carry-over from other donors' samples. Sequenced input: PBMCs.

CDR3 protein: CASSYPGGINEQFF. CDR3 bases: TGTGCCAGCAGCTATCCGGGGGGGATAAATGAGCAGTTCTTC. The J gene is TRBJ2-1, the V gene TRBV7-9; 8 nucleotides align to TRBD2. With V trimmed by 4 bases and J by 7 bases, 6 bases remained unmatched. The length of the CDR3 is 14 residues. Germline-derived CDR1 and CDR2 are SEHNR and FQNEAQ (reference sequence).